Listed below are T cell receptor beta chains from one sample, sequenced in a study of control samples from healthy donors and cancer patients. Clones were read by immunoSEQ multiplex PCR, and TCRdb kept only the in-frame ones, dropping some. The table has 150,000 to 200,000 clones, around 94% seen once. Source material: blood. These receptors all stem from a woman younger than 30 in good health. Each CDR3 is given with its conserved first and last residue. D genes are given only for firm matches. Size values are once, few and many counts, or a class for expanded clones, and some rows have none.

clone size	D gene	V gene	J gene	CDR3 protein	CDR3 DNA
.	.	TRBV5-1	TRBJ2-7	CASSLGRDGYEQYF	TGCGCCAGCAGCTTGGGACGGGACGGCTACGAGCAGTACTTC
.	TRBD1	TRBV18	TRBJ1-1	CASSQDRVSTEAFF	TGTGCCAGCTCACAGGACAGGGTAAGCACTGAAGCTTTCTTT
.	TRBD1	TRBV6-5	TRBJ1-2	CASRRDREHGYTF	TGTGCCAGCAGAAGAGACAGGGAGCATGGCTACACCTTC
.	.	TRBV7-2	TRBJ1-3	CASSLVRYSGNTIYF	TGTGCCAGCAGCTTAGTACGGTACTCTGGAAACACCATATATTTT
.	.	TRBV6-2/TRBV6-3	TRBJ2-7	CASSYSRGFYEQYF	TGTGCCAGCAGTTACTCACGAGGATTCTACGAGCAGTACTTC
.	.	TRBV6-5	TRBJ2-1	CASSYSGNEQFF	TGTGCCAGCAGTTACAGTGGCAATGAGCAGTTCTTC
.	TRBD1	TRBV11-3	TRBJ1-1	CASSLENRGTEAFF	TGTGCCAGCAGCTTAGAGAACAGGGGCACTGAAGCTTTCTTT
.	TRBD2	TRBV6-5	TRBJ2-3	CASSSTSGTDTQYF	TGTGCCAGCAGCTCGACTAGCGGGACAGATACGCAGTATTTT
.	.	TRBV7-8	TRBJ2-5	CASSSARGGNRETQYF	TGTGCCAGCAGCTCCGCCAGGGGGGGGAACCGGGAGACCCAGTACTTC
.	TRBD1	TRBV7-2	TRBJ2-1	CASSLGTGDNEQFF	TGTGCCAGCAGCTTAGGAACAGGGGACAATGAGCAGTTCTTC
.	TRBD1	TRBV6-5	TRBJ2-2	CASSNLDRSGELFF	TGTGCCAGCAGTAACTTGGACAGGTCCGGGGAGCTGTTTTTT
many	TRBD1	TRBV19	TRBJ2-7	CASSLGQVYEQYF	TGTGCCAGTAGTCTAGGACAGGTCTACGAGCAGTACTTC
.	TRBD1	TRBV5-1	TRBJ1-4	CASSLTGDGNEKLFF	TGCGCCAGCAGCTTAACAGGGGACGGGAATGAAAAACTGTTTTTT
.	.	TRBV28	TRBJ2-5	CATSPVRAGETQYF	TGTGCCACCTCCCCGGTGAGGGCGGGAGAGACCCAGTACTTC
.	.	TRBV4-1	TRBJ2-4	CASSQVGTNIQYF	TGCGCCAGCAGCCAAGTAGGGACAAACATTCAGTACTTC
.	.	TRBV18	TRBJ2-7	CASSGGGSSYEQYF	TGTGCCAGCTCAGGTGGCGGTAGCTCCTACGAGCAGTACTTC
.	.	TRBV7-9	TRBJ1-5	CASSLGGQPQHF	TGTGCCAGCAGCTTAGGGGGCCAGCCCCAGCATTTT
.	.	TRBV7-2	TRBJ2-1	CASSLVPGIFSYNEQFF	TGTGCCAGCAGCTTAGTTCCAGGGATCTTCTCCTACAATGAGCAGTTCTTC
.	TRBD1	TRBV19	TRBJ1-1	CASSINWTGRGAFF	TGTGCCAGTAGTATCAACTGGACAGGGCGAGGGGCTTTCTTT
.	.	TRBV6-5	TRBJ2-1	CASSPYQGGMFF	TGTGCCAGCAGTCCTTATCAGGGGGGTATGTTCTTC
.	TRBD1	TRBV10-3	TRBJ2-7	CAISPGGGERNEQYF	TGTGCCATCAGTCCAGGGGGCGGGGAGCGGAACGAGCAGTACTTC
.	.	TRBV6-5	TRBJ1-1	CASKDRSEAFF	TGTGCCAGCAAGGACAGAAGTGAAGCTTTCTTT
.	.	TRBV4-2	TRBJ1-4	CASSQNGPQREKLFF	TGTGCCAGCAGTCAGAACGGGCCTCAGAGGGAAAAACTGTTTTTT
.	.	TRBV21-1	TRBJ2-2	CASSKARWNTGELFF	TGTGCCAGCAGCAAAGCGCGCTGGAACACCGGGGAGCTGTTTTTT
.	.	TRBV5-1	TRBJ2-5	CASKKMETQYF	TGCGCCAGCAAGAAGATGGAGACCCAGTACTTC
.	TRBD1	TRBV28	TRBJ1-2	CASINPSDRKNYGYTF	TGTGCCAGCATTAACCCATCGGACAGGAAGAACTATGGCTACACCTTC
.	.	TRBV4-3	TRBJ1-1	CASSPRGHRNTEAFF	TGCGCCAGCAGCCCCCGAGGGCACAGGAACACTGAAGCTTTCTTT
.	.	TRBV29-1	TRBJ2-5	CSVDLSARETQYF	TGCAGCGTTGACCTCAGCGCCCGGGAGACCCAGTACTTC
.	.	TRBV7-2	TRBJ2-3	CASSLGSGDTDTQYF	TGTGCCAGCAGCTTAGGGTCAGGGGACACAGATACGCAGTATTTT
.	TRBD1	TRBV7-2	TRBJ1-2	CASSLDRGRATNYGYTF	TGTGCCAGCAGCTTAGACAGGGGGAGGGCGACAAACTATGGCTACACCTTC
.	.	TRBV5-4	TRBJ2-1	CASSGGENNEQFF	TGTGCCAGCAGTGGTGGGGAGAACAATGAGCAGTTCTTC
.	.	TRBV5-5	TRBJ2-7	CASSLDRMATYEQYF	TGTGCCAGCAGCTTGGACAGAATGGCGACCTACGAGCAGTACTTC